One sample yielded the 21 T cell receptor beta chains listed below, sequenced in a study of vaccination effects on CD4 cells after COVID-19. For these TCRs, the target antigens are not known. ViraFEST assay sequencing came after antigen-specific CD4+ T cells were expanded with viral peptide pools. Researchers isolated CD4+ T cells once 9 to 11 days of culture had elapsed. Each participant was administered two doses of either the BNT162b2 or the mRNA-1273 vaccine. Data came from immunoSEQ multiplex PCR; TCRdb stores just in-frame clones and leaves some out. The sample lists tens of thousands of clones; approximately 82% were seen once. The sequences come from CD4+ T cells from PBMCs cultured with HCoV-229E spike peptides, collected after COVID-19 vaccination. The origin of the receptors is a human donor who received a COVID-19 vaccine.

The CDR3 sequence is CASSPNSSPGDTQYF. CDR3 in DNA: TGCGCCAGCAGCCCTAATTCCTCTCCGGGAGATACGCAGTATTTT. This chain uses TRBV4-3 with TRBJ2-3; unclear D gene. There are 15 residues in the CDR3. Trimming pared 4 bases from V and 5 bases from J, leaving 16 bases between. Germline CDR1 LGHNA, CDR2 YSLEER.

The rearrangement uses TRBV24-1 and TRBJ1-2; D is unclear. This CDR3 has 14 amino acids. V shed 7 bases and J shed 1 base, with 12 bases lying between them. Per germline, CDR1 KGHDR and CDR2 SFDVKD. DNA of the CDR3: TGTGCCACCAGCGGACGGACCTTTAACTATGGCTACACCTTC. Amino acid sequence: CATSGRTFNYGYTF.

This sequence joins TRBV2 and TRBJ2-5, with a possible D match to TRBD1 (6 bases). Trimming took off 3 bases at V and 4 bases at J, with 9 bases between the two ends. CDR1 and CDR2 (germline): SNHLY, FYNNEI. The CDR3 covers 13 residues. CDR3 sequence reads: CASSDRQVETQYF. DNA of the CDR3: TGTGCCAGCAGTGATAGACAGGTAGAGACCCAGTACTTC. Filled out from reference TRBV2 and TRBJ2-5, the complete variable domain reads EPEVTQTPSHQVTQMGQEVILRCVPISNHLYFYWYRQILGQKVEFLVSFYNNEISEKSEIFDDQFSVERPDGSNFTLKIRSTKLEDSAMYFCASSDRQVETQYFGPGTRLLVL.

The DNA for the CDR3 is TGTGCGTACTGTCCGCGAGACACCAAGGCGACCCAGTACTTC. The encoded protein is CAYCPRDTKATQYF. The chain couples TRBV11-3 to TRBJ2-5, with unresolved D. The CDR3 runs 14 residues. Per the germline V gene, CDR1 is SGHNT and CDR2 is YENEEA.

This clone was found once. This chain connects TRBV7-9 to TRBJ2-7, with D possibly TRBD2 on 6 matching bases. The V end lost 4 bases, the J end lost 6 bases, and 22 bases lay between the germline ends. The germline V gene has CDR1 SEHNR and CDR2 FQNEAQ (reference sequence). The CDR3 has 16 residues. The CDR3 DNA sequence: TGTGCCAGCAGCTCTGGGGACTTTTTCCGCCGTTCCGAGCAGTACGTC. Its translation: CASSSGDFFRRSEQYV.

This clone appeared a single time. The chain employs TRBV5-1 and TRBJ2-5; 12 bases align to TRBD2. Germline V gives CDR1 SGHRS, CDR2 YFSETQ. V dropped 4 bases and J dropped 4; count of bases not matched to a gene: 8. The CDR3 sequence is 16 residues long. CDR3 sequence: CASSPRLAGELETQYF. Here the CDR3 DNA reads TGCGCCAGCAGCCCCCGACTAGCGGGGGAATTAGAGACCCAGTACTTC.

In the case of this clone: A read error may account for a junction end that differs from germline. The gene calls are TRBV5-1 and TRBJ2-2, with 9 bases that match TRBD1. Germline V CDR1 and CDR2: SGHRS, YFSETQ. The CDR3 sequence is 14 residues long. CDR3: CAGRQGGNTGELFF. The CDR3 DNA sequence: TGCGCCGGCAGACAGGGGGGAAACACCGGGGAGCTGTTTTTT.

CDR3 sequence: CASSPRGLSYEQYV. CDR3 DNA: TGTGCCAGCAGCCCCAGGGGACTATCCTACGAGCAGTACGTC. J is TRBJ2-7 and V is TRBV3-1 (or the pseudogene TRBV3-2); a possible D gene is TRBD2 (7 bases). CDR3 length: 14 residues. Germline V gene sequence: CDR1 LGHDT, CDR2 YNNKEL (reference sequence). Trimming removed 4 bases from V and 1 base from J, with 11 bases in between.

J is TRBJ2-4 and V is TRBV27; a weak D match, TRBD1 (7 bases). V lost 5 bases, J lost 8 bases, and 16 bases lay in between. The CDR3 totals 14 residues. The germline V gene encodes CDR1 MNHEY and CDR2 SMNVEV (reference sequence). The DNA for the CDR3 is TGTGCCAGCAGTATGAACAGGGGCGGGGACATTCAGTACTTC. Protein sequence: CASSMNRGGDIQYF.

This clone was recorded once. This sequence joins TRBV12-3 or TRBV12-4 and TRBJ1-1; the D is unclear. This CDR3 has 11 amino acids. V was clipped by 3 bases and J by 11 bases, with 10 bases between them. This chain's CDR3 is CASSFGGRAFF. In DNA, the CDR3 is TGTGCCAGCAGTTTCGGAGGTCGGGCTTTCTTT.

CDR3 in DNA: TGTGCCAGCAGCCTAGTTGCAGTTGAGACCCAGTACTTC. Translated: CASSLVAVETQYF. V usage is TRBV3-1 (or the pseudogene TRBV3-2) and J usage is TRBJ2-5, with D unresolved. Per the germline V gene, CDR1 is LGHDT and CDR2 is YNNKEL (reference sequence). CDR3 length equals 13 residues. V lost 4 bases and J 5 bases, leaving 11 bases between the germline ends.

CDR3 coding DNA: TGCGCCAGCAGCCAAGAGTCTTGGACGGAAAGCACAGATACGCAGTATTTT. Translating it yields CASSQESWTESTDTQYF. This rearrangement joins TRBV4-3 to TRBJ2-3; D unclear. CDR1 and CDR2 (germline): LGHNA, YSLEER. V was shortened by 0 bases and J by 0 bases, with 13 bases between the two germline ends. The CDR3 loop spans 17 amino acids.

The chain employs TRBV18 and TRBJ1-1; no definite D call. Germline CDR1 and CDR2: KGHSH and LQKENI. The V end was cut by 5 bases, the J end by 6 bases, with 16 bases between. This CDR3 spans 14 amino acids. The CDR3 loop reads CASSSQEGRAEAFF. The CDR3 coding sequence is TGTGCCAGCTCATCCCAGGAGGGTAGGGCTGAAGCTTTCTTT.

This chain uses TRBV7-9 with TRBJ2-2; D might be TRBD1 (6 bases). The CDR3 is made up of 16 amino acids. The V and J ends lost 10 bases and 1 base respectively, with 19 bases between them. Per the germline V gene, CDR1 is SEHNR and CDR2 is FQNEAQ (reference sequence). CDR3 DNA sequence: TGTGCCACCCCGCCCAGGGGAGATGGGAACACCGGGGAGCTGTTTTTT. Translating it yields CATPPRGDGNTGELFF.

This clone was seen a few times. The chain combines TRBV5-1 with TRBJ1-4; tentative D call: TRBD1 (6 bases). Trimming stripped 2 bases from V and 8 bases from J, with 13 bases between. From germline, CDR1 is SGHRS and CDR2 YFSETQ. The CDR3 sequence is 14 residues long. The CDR3 region has the DNA TGCGCCAGCAGCTTCAGCAGGGGTGACGAAAAACTGTTTTTT. Translation gives CASSFSRGDEKLFF.

This chain links TRBV6-5 with TRBJ2-7, with 12 bases fitting TRBD1. Germline V gene sequence: CDR1 MNHEY, CDR2 SVGAGI. The CDR3 has 15 residues. With 2 bases clipped from V and 3 bases from J, the junction kept 2 bases outside the gene matches. This CDR3 is CASSYGTGGGYEQYV. The CDR3 nucleotides are TGTGCCAGCAGTTACGGGACAGGGGGCGGCTACGAGCAGTACGTC.

The chain couples TRBV6-1 to TRBJ2-4, with 7 bases lining up with TRBD2. The CDR3 spans 16 residues. The J segment lost 5 bases and the V segment lost 2 bases, leaving 9 bases of the junction unmatched. The V gene's germline CDR1 is MNHNS and CDR2 SASEGT. The CDR3 sequence is CASSESALAVQNIQYF. CDR3 nucleotide sequence: TGTGCCAGCAGTGAATCGGCGCTAGCGGTACAAAACATTCAGTACTTC.

V gene TRBV11-2 combines with J gene TRBJ2-1, with 7 nucleotides matching TRBD2. This CDR3 has 14 amino acids. The germline gives CDR1 SGHAT, CDR2 FQNNGV. The ends lost 4 bases at V and 6 bases at J; junction bases unmatched: 6. CDR3 loop: CASSSTGTTNEQFF. CDR3 coding DNA: TGTGCCAGCAGCTCAACCGGGACTACCAATGAGCAGTTCTTC.

V usage is TRBV18 and J usage is TRBJ2-4, with 13 bases aligning to TRBD2. The length of the CDR3 is 15 residues. Germline-derived CDR1 and CDR2 are KGHSH and LQKENI. V lost 6 bases, J lost 8 bases, and 7 bases stayed unmatched. CDR3 DNA sequence: TGTGCCAGCTCCCCTACTAGCGGGGGGGCTTACATTCAGTACTTC. Translated: CASSPTSGGAYIQYF.

The rearrangement links TRBV12-3 or TRBV12-4 to TRBJ1-6; D may be TRBD1 (5 bases). The CDR3 has 13 amino acids. The V and J ends lost 6 bases and 6 bases respectively, with 9 bases between them. CDR3 sequence reads: CASRLTVNSPLHF. The CDR3 DNA reads as TGTGCCAGCAGGTTGACAGTTAATTCACCCCTCCACTTT.

This chain joins TRBV6-2 or TRBV6-3 and TRBJ2-5, with D perhaps TRBD2 (6 bases). The CDR3 sequence is 16 residues long. The V end lost 6 bases, the J end lost 4 bases, and 21 bases lay between the germline ends. Germline V gene data show CDR1 as MNHEY and CDR2 as SVGEGT. The CDR3 protein is CASSWGAGGAGETQYF. The CDR3, as DNA: TGTGCCAGCAGCTGGGGAGCCGGAGGGGCCGGAGAGACCCAGTACTTC.